The sequence of this TCR beta chain was determined in a study of T cell responses to AZD1222 COVID-19 vaccine. General study results and limits: Mapped onto spike, vaccine-associated CD4 TCRs spanned it and were dominant at 160-218 and 743-854. Among the donors, most were white British and more were female, and clonal diversity was possibly underestimated.

Using immunoSEQ multiplex PCR, the repertoire was profiled, and TCRdb retains in-frame clones only, with some absent. This table holds 150,000 or so clones, around nine tenths found once. On this clone: Its antigen is as yet unknown.

Germline lookup yields CDR1 MGHDK and CDR2 SYGVNS. V lost 3 bases, J lost 5 bases, and 17 bases lay in between. The CDR3 runs to 15 residues. The sequence was collected from an adult in good health. The genes are TRBV25-1 and TRBJ2-7, with D possibly TRBD1 on 7 matching bases. Sequenced material: peripheral blood, taken on day 0 of AZD1222 vaccination. The CDR3 sequence is CASSDPRGDSDEQYF. CDR3 bases: TGTGCCAGCAGTGACCCCAGGGGGGACAGTGACGAGCAGTACTTC.